The clone carrying this T cell receptor (beta chain) was counted a single time. Its antigen is still unknown. The TCRbeta library was prepared with unique molecular identifiers. TCRdb called the PCR reads again in MiXCR, with one record for every CDR3 protein. The sample shows about 610,000 distinct CDR3 sequences, over 20% of them seen only once. The sample originates from a study of T-cell reconstitution after alpha-beta-depleted transplantation in children. Study-level points and caveats: T cells produced anew were the main source of T-cell counts and diversity one year after transplant.

The junction had 15 bases not matched to a gene; V was cut back by 8 bases and J by 3 bases. The CDR3 has 15 residues. Per the germline V gene, CDR1 is DFQATT and CDR2 is SNEGSKA (reference sequence). The sequencing here drew on PBMCs, taken before TCRalphabeta/CD19-depleted stem cell transplant. This TCR was sampled from a boy in the first two years of life with Wiskott-Aldrich syndrome, due to receive a stem cell transplant. This rearrangement joins TRBV20-1 to TRBJ2-7, with 8 bases lining up with TRBD2. CDR3 sequence: CSQTRIAGLFYEQYF. In DNA, the CDR3 is TGCAGTCAAACTAGGATAGCGGGACTTTTCTACGAGCAGTACTTC.